This T cell receptor beta chain was identified in a study of CD8 T cells in Susac syndrome. Study observations and caveats: That the number of individuals in its TCR sequencing and HLA analysis was relatively small was acknowledged by the study.

Random hexamers were used to reverse transcribe the RNA input (about 0.5 to 1 ug). A multiplex approach, immunoSEQ multiplex PCR, amplified TCR beta CDR3 across 54 Vbeta and 13 Jbeta. MiXCR, run by TCRdb on the immunoSEQ multiplex PCR reads, gives a single entry per CDR3 protein. The top ten hold over 0.095% of the sample, which has 250,000 to 300,000 distinct CDR3 sequences, 85% seen once. On this clonotype: Antigen unknown.

The CDR3 consists of 14 residues. V lost 3 bases and J 7 bases, leaving 15 bases between the germline ends. CDR1 and CDR2 from the germline V gene are SEHNR and FQNEAQ (reference sequence). From blood CD8+ and CD4+ T cells, TCR beta sequences were generated. The V call is TRBV7-9, the J call TRBJ1-2; a weak D match, TRBD1 (6 bases). Specimen: CD8+ T cells from PBMCs. The sequence was collected from a human donor with multiple sclerosis. CDR3 coding DNA: TGTGCCAGCAGCTTCCTAACAGGGAGGATTGGCTACACCTTC. It codes for CASSFLTGRIGYTF.